The 8 T cell receptor beta chains below were found in one sample sequenced in a study of shared clonotypes between healthy human individuals. Assay used: immunoSEQ multiplex PCR; TCRdb lists only in-frame clones, some missing. Here the sample spans some 2,500,000 clones, around 90% being singletons. The sequencing input was naive CD4+ T cells from PBMCs. Subset of the sample: CD45RA+ positively selected. All receptors derive from a man between 18 and 35 years old in good health. Some clones in this sample may be carry-over from other donors' samples.

The rearrangement joins TRBV4-3 to TRBJ2-5, with 7 positions matching TRBD1. The CDR3 runs 14 residues. V lost 3 bases, J lost 5 bases, and 6 bases stayed unmatched. Germline V gene data show CDR1 as LGHNA and CDR2 as YSLEER. CDR3 nucleotide sequence: TGCGCCAGCAGCCACATGGACAGGCCGGAGACCCAGTACTTC. Protein sequence: CASSHMDRPETQYF.

About this clone: Other DNA sequences in the same sample also yield this CDR3. The chain links TRBV4-1 to TRBJ2-7; D is unresolved. The CDR3 loop spans 13 amino acids. Germline V gene data show CDR1 as MGHRA and CDR2 as YSYEKL. The V and J ends lost 0 bases and 0 bases respectively, with 3 bases between them. In DNA, the CDR3 is TGCGCCAGCAGCCAAGACAGCTCCTACGAGCAGTACTTC. It yields the protein CASSQDSSYEQYF.

The chain joins TRBV10-2 to TRBJ2-7, with D maybe TRBD2 (5 bases). The germline V gene has CDR1 WSHSY and CDR2 SAAADI. With 4 bases removed from V and 2 bases from J, the gap between germline ends came to 9 bases. This CDR3 region has 13 residues. CDR3: CASSVRGTYEQYF. The CDR3 coding sequence is TGCGCCAGCAGTGTTCGGGGAACCTACGAGCAGTACTTC.

The chain recombines TRBV7-9 with TRBJ2-1, with 8 positions matching TRBD2. Germline CDR1 SEHNR, CDR2 FQNEAQ (reference sequence). CDR3 size: 16 residues. Germline trimming cut 5 bases from V and 9 bases from J; bases unmatched to any gene: 15. The CDR3 protein is CASSQRSAVAGGEQFF. The CDR3 coding sequence is TGTGCCAGCAGCCAACGGTCGGCCGTCGCGGGGGGTGAGCAGTTCTTC. Filled out from reference TRBV7-9 and TRBJ2-1, the complete variable domain reads DTGVSQNPRHKITKRGQNVTFRCDPISEHNRLYWYRQTLGQGPEFLTYFQNEAQLEKSRLLSDRFSAERPKGSFSTLEIQRTEQGDSAMYLCASSQRSAVAGGEQFFGPGTRLTVL.

This clone appeared a single time. Other DNA sequences of this sample code for an identical CDR3. The V and J genes are TRBV5-1 and TRBJ2-7; tentatively, D is TRBD1 or TRBD2 (5 bases each). Germline lookup yields CDR1 SGHRS and CDR2 YFSETQ. This CDR3 has 13 residues. V was clipped by 0 bases and J by 4 bases, with 8 bases between them. CDR3 sequence reads: CASSLVGEYEQYF. The CDR3 nucleotides are TGCGCCAGCAGCTTGGTGGGGGAATACGAGCAGTACTTC.

The V gene is TRBV30, the J gene TRBJ2-5, with TRBD1 matching over 10 bases. The trim removed 1 base at V and 5 bases at J, leaving 10 bases unmatched. The CDR3 runs to 16 residues. The germline CDR1 and CDR2 sequences are GTSNPN and SVGIG (reference sequence). The CDR3 nucleotides are TGTGCCTGGAGTGGGGGACAGGGGTTTTTTCGGGAGACCCAGTACTTC. This encodes CAWSGGQGFFRETQYF. The entire variable domain, with the rest obtained from reference TRBV30 and TRBJ2-5, is as follows: SQTIHQWPATLVQPVGSPLSLECTVEGTSNPNLYWYRQAAGRGLQLLFYSVGIGQISSEVPQNLSASRPQDRQFILSSKKLLLSDSGFYLCAWSGGQGFFRETQYFGPGTRLLVL.

Comments on this clone: Within the sample, other DNA sequences also encode this same CDR3. V and J are TRBV7-9 and TRBJ2-7, with 9 bases matching TRBD2. Germline lookup yields CDR1 SEHNR and CDR2 FQNEAQ (reference sequence). The CDR3 has 14 amino acids. The V and J ends lost 3 bases and 2 bases, in that order; junction bases with no gene match: 2. As DNA, the CDR3 is TGTGCCAGCAGCTTGCTAGCGGGGACCTACGAGCAGTACTTC. Protein sequence: CASSLLAGTYEQYF.

This chain connects TRBV28 to TRBJ1-5; D remains ambiguous. Trimming stripped 11 bases from V and 10 bases from J, with 18 bases between. CDR1 is MDHEN, CDR2 SYDVKM, per germline. The CDR3 sequence is 12 residues long. The CDR3 sequence: CAGSLAHDPQHF. As DNA, the CDR3 is TGTGCCGGTTCCTTGGCCCATGATCCCCAGCATTTT.